This entry is about one T cell receptor (beta chain). Its recognized antigen is unknown. Base qualities are not provided; no much larger clone lies one nucleotide away. Taken from cysteine to phenylalanine, the CDR3 has 15 residues. This entry keeps only the CDR3 DNA: 45 bases, framed from base 1. V and J are truncated by 3 bases and 6 bases respectively, leaving an intervening sequence of 12 bases. According to the germline V gene, CDR1 reads MNHNS and CDR2 reads SASEGT. This entry belongs to a study of T cell responses to AZD1222 COVID-19 vaccine (dated by TCRdb to the early 2020s). Context from the whole study: AZD1222 recipients given second doses at about 4 weeks or at about 12 weeks were pooled, since spike-specific TCR depth and breadth were not found to differ between the two schedules. A total of more than 230 trial participants underwent TCR sequencing, of whom some 210 received two doses of AZD1222 and about 25 received two doses of the MenACWY control vaccine. Trial participants were enrolled by age into subgroups of 18-55, 56-69 and 70-plus years, and roughly 150, 30 and 60 TCR-sequenced participants, respectively, were included in these subgroups.

Taken with the paper, the label for time point translates to: baseline before first vaccination. The vaccinee samples were drawn from two UK trials, COV001 and COV002, one of which was a single-blind randomized controlled phase 2/3 trial testing AZD1222 (ChAdOx1 nCoV-19) in healthy adults. Trial participant PBMC samples were collected at day 0 and day 28 after the second dose for TCRbeta chain sequencing. The CDR3 regions of human TCRbeta chains were subjected to immunosequencing. The paper's data handling went like this. Repertoire TCRs were matched against a reference library of SARS-CoV-2-specific TCRs generated with the MIRA antigen-specificity platform. Breadth was defined as the fraction of unique TCRs that were SARS-CoV-2-associated. Depth was defined as the fraction of total T cells that were SARS-CoV-2-associated. Using the MIRA data, every spike-specific TCR was mapped to the spike region that the TCR reacted to and assigned to either a CD4 or a CD8 class. Log10-transformed breadth and depth values were compared by one-way ANOVA with Sidak's multiple comparisons tests. Drawn from immuneACCESS, this table holds only the in-frame rearrangements with V and J called that TCRdb kept. Clones are partly lost; checked studies trace under half to an unresolved V gene and leave the rest unexplained. V and J calls and clone size are copied from that table; D and trimming were computed from the DNA. This sample is represented by tens of thousands of clones; around nine tenths of them were singletons. About 5% of the sample comes from the top ten.

Beyond this particular receptor, the publication reports: After two AZD1222 doses, spike-specific TCR breadth and depth were significantly higher than at day 0 and than in MenACWY recipients. Most participants were white British and females outnumbered males, and the authors suggested that clonal diversity may have been underestimated. Conclusions about previously exposed vaccinees are limited because only six or seven AZD1222 recipients were SARS-CoV-2 seropositive at baseline. Nearly half of unique spike-specific TCRs reportedly recognized epitopes outside regions mutated in the B.1.351 and B.1.1.7 variants. Because no samples from the day 14 peak response were available, repertoires could be characterized only after the peak T cell response. CD4 TCRs associated with the vaccine covered the entire spike protein, and the dominant responses were in regions 160-218 and 743-854. The 56-69-year group was small, and its depth increase did not reach significance, likely because of low power.

The chain is made from TRBV6-1 and TRBJ1-6, and possibly TRBD1, on 6 matching bases. The source is an adult in good health. The sequenced sample was peripheral blood, obtained on day 0 of AZD1222 vaccination. CDR3 region: CASSDTGLSNSPLHF. The nucleotide sequence is TGTGCCAGCAGTGATACAGGGCTCTCTAATTCACCCCTCCACTTT.